Listed here are 27 T cell receptor beta chains from one sample, sequenced in a study of blood T cell repertoires in COVID-19. Sequencing used immunoSEQ multiplex PCR; TCRdb keeps in-frame clones, though not all of them. The sample includes 250,000 to 300,000 clones, roughly 81% of them seen just once. The sequenced material came from PBMCs or T cells enriched from blood (not recorded which). These receptor sequences come from a woman in her forties or fifties who had been exposed to COVID-19.

J is TRBJ2-1 and V is TRBV3-1 (or the pseudogene TRBV3-2); 13 bases are shared with TRBD2. V gave up 1 base and J gave up 0 bases; unmatched junction bases: 9. The CDR3 spans 20 residues. Germline V CDR1 and CDR2: LGHDT, YNNKEL (reference sequence). The CDR3 region has the DNA TGTGCCAGCAGCCAAGGCACTAGCGGGGGGGGACTTAGCTCCTACAATGAGCAGTTCTTC. Its protein product is CASSQGTSGGGLSSYNEQFF.

The V gene is TRBV20-1, the J gene TRBJ2-1; D is possibly TRBD1 (6 bases). The CDR3 has 15 residues. V was clipped by 3 bases and J by 0 bases, with 12 bases between them. The V gene's germline CDR1 is DFQATT and CDR2 SNEGSKA (reference sequence). Here the CDR3 reads CSASNRESSYNEQFF. CDR3 nucleotides: TGCAGTGCTAGTAACAGGGAGAGCTCCTACAATGAGCAGTTCTTC.

The rearrangement links TRBV27 to TRBJ2-7; TRBD1 agrees at 9 bases. J lost 5 bases, V lost 6 bases, and 5 bases had no gene match. Germline V gene lookup returns CDR1 MNHEY and CDR2 SMNVEV (reference sequence). The CDR3 sequence is 13 residues long. The CDR3 is CASRPTGGNEQYF. CDR3 nucleotide sequence: TGTGCCAGCAGACCAACAGGGGGCAACGAGCAGTACTTC.

V usage is TRBV5-4 and J usage is TRBJ1-2; 8 bases fit TRBD1. Germline CDR1 and CDR2: SGHNT and YYREEE (reference sequence). V was clipped by 4 bases and J by 7 bases; unmatched bases: 12. This CDR3 region has 15 residues. For the CDR3, the DNA is TGTGCCAGCAGCCCGGATTTGCAGGGGGCAGGTGGCTACACCTTC. Its translation is CASSPDLQGAGGYTF.

The chain has TRBV3-1 (or the pseudogene TRBV3-2) and TRBJ2-2; possible D gene TRBD2, 6 bases. The germline CDR1 and CDR2 sequences are LGHDT and YNNKEL (reference sequence). The CDR3 spans 20 residues. V was shortened by 0 bases and J by 5 bases, with 25 bases between the two germline ends. The CDR3 here is CASSQDKEGSARLITGELFF. The CDR3 DNA reads as TGTGCCAGCAGCCAAGATAAGGAGGGCAGCGCAAGACTCATAACCGGGGAGCTGTTTTTT.

The chain recombines TRBV18 with TRBJ1-6, with 7 bases aligning to TRBD1. The length of the CDR3 is 14 residues. V was pared by 4 bases and J by 7 bases, with 4 bases of the junction left unmatched. Germline CDR1 reads KGHSH; CDR2 reads LQKENI. This CDR3 is CASSRQGGNSPLHF. The CDR3 DNA reads as TGTGCCAGCTCACGACAGGGTGGGAATTCACCCCTCCACTTT.

DNA for the CDR3: TGTGCCAGCAGTTTGAGGAGGCGGTCTACGGGGGGCATCATCCAAGAGACCCAGTACTTC. Amino acids: CASSLRRRSTGGIIQETQYF. The chain links TRBV27 to TRBJ2-5; maybe TRBD2 (7 bases). This CDR3 spans 20 amino acids. V lost 3 bases to trimming and J lost 1 base, with 27 bases between them. CDR1 is MNHEY, CDR2 SMNVEV, per germline (reference sequence).

J is TRBJ2-2 and V is TRBV5-1; 10 nucleotides line up with TRBD1. The CDR3 extends over 15 amino acids. V was clipped by 8 bases and J by 3 bases; unmatched bases: 7. Germline lookup yields CDR1 SGHRS and CDR2 YFSETQ. CDR3: CASNSGTGDTGELFF. CDR3 DNA sequence: TGCGCCAGTAACTCCGGGACAGGGGACACCGGGGAGCTGTTTTTT.

This clone occurred once. The V call is TRBV6-5, the J call TRBJ1-2; 9 nucleotides align to TRBD1. The trim removed 5 bases at V and 5 bases at J, leaving 9 bases unmatched. CDR1 and CDR2 (germline): MNHEY, SVGAGI. The CDR3 covers 15 residues. The CDR3: CASSPWTGDSYGYTF. CDR3 nucleotides: TGTGCCAGCAGTCCTTGGACAGGGGATAGTTATGGCTACACCTTC.

In DNA, the CDR3 is TGCGCCAGCAGCCACCAGCCCGGGGGCACAGATACGCAGTATTTT. Its translation: CASSHQPGGTDTQYF. This sequence joins TRBV5-1 and TRBJ2-3; maybe TRBD2 (5 bases). V was trimmed by 4 bases and J by 1 base, leaving 13 bases between them. CDR1 is SGHRS and CDR2 is YFSETQ in the germline V gene. The CDR3 runs 15 residues.

The chain couples TRBV11-2 to TRBJ1-4, with 11 bases aligning to TRBD1. This CDR3 is built from 18 residues. Germline V gene data show CDR1 as SGHAT and CDR2 as FQNNGV. V gave up 5 bases and J gave up 6 bases; unmatched junction bases: 14. CDR3 loop: CASSRRSGTGGSYEKLFF. CDR3 DNA: TGTGCCAGCAGCCGCCGATCCGGGACAGGGGGTAGCTATGAAAAACTGTTTTTT. The variable domain in full, completed from reference TRBV11-2 and TRBJ1-4, reads EAGVAQSPRYKIIEKRQSVAFWCNPISGHATLYWYQQILGQGPKLLIQFQNNGVVDDSQLPKDRFSAERLKGVDSTLKIQPAKLEDSAVYLCASSRRSGTGGSYEKLFFGSGTQLSVL.

The V call is TRBV5-1, the J call TRBJ1-2; 7 bases are shared with TRBD1. Per germline, CDR1 SGHRS and CDR2 YFSETQ. The CDR3 covers 14 residues. V lost 4 bases and J lost 4; bases outside the gene matches: 7. CDR3 region: CASSLTGYGYGYTF. In DNA form, the CDR3 reads TGCGCCAGCAGCCTGACAGGGTATGGCTATGGCTACACCTTC.

Remarks on this clone: At the DNA level, this CDR3 is encoded by other sequences in the same sample as well. The genes are TRBV3-1 (or the pseudogene TRBV3-2) and TRBJ2-7; TRBD2 matches 15 bases. CDR1 is LGHDT and CDR2 is YNNKEL in the germline V gene (reference sequence). Germline trimming cut 11 bases from V and 4 bases from J; bases unmatched to any gene: 6. The CDR3 has 14 residues. The DNA of the CDR3 is TGTGCCTCTCGCGGGACTAGCGGGGGGTACGAGCAGTACTTC. Translation: CASRGTSGGYEQYF.

CDR3 sequence reads: CASSRGQAGYTF. For the CDR3, the DNA is TGTGCCAGTAGTAGGGGACAGGCTGGCTACACCTTC. The genes are TRBV19 and TRBJ1-2, with 8 bases that match TRBD1. With 4 bases clipped from V and 7 bases from J, the junction kept 2 bases outside the gene matches. The CDR3 extends over 12 amino acids. Germline V gene lookup returns CDR1 LNHDA and CDR2 SQIVND (reference sequence).

As concerns this clone: The sample carries other DNA sequences with the same CDR3. V and J are TRBV11-2 and TRBJ2-5; a weak D match, TRBD1 (7 bases). The CDR3 runs to 13 residues. V dropped 5 bases and J dropped 5 bases, with 12 bases sitting between them. Looked up from germline, CDR1 is SGHAT and CDR2 is FQNNGV. The CDR3 DNA sequence: TGTGCCAGCAGCCCAGGGGGGCGTGAGACCCAGTACTTC. It codes for CASSPGGRETQYF.

The rearrangement uses TRBV2 and TRBJ1-3; D ambiguous. Trimming took 6 bases from V and 0 from J, leaving 9 bases between them. CDR1 is SNHLY and CDR2 is FYNNEI in the germline V gene. The CDR3 extends over 14 amino acids. The CDR3 region has the DNA TGTGCCAGCAGAAGCTTCGGCTCTGGAAACACCATATATTTT. Translating gives CASRSFGSGNTIYF.

V and J are TRBV18 and TRBJ1-1; TRBD1 matches at 9 bases. V lost 4 bases and J lost 5; bases outside the gene matches: 2. This CDR3 has 13 residues. Looked up from germline, CDR1 is KGHSH and CDR2 is LQKENI. CDR3: CASSQDRGTEAFF. The CDR3 nucleotides are TGTGCCAGCTCACAGGACAGGGGAACTGAAGCTTTCTTT.

This rearrangement joins TRBV21-1 to TRBJ1-2; whether TRBD1, the table's D call, matches the DNA was not checked. TRBV21-1 is marked as a pseudogene. The CDR3 is 18 amino acids. CDR3 nucleotide sequence: TGTGCCAGCAGCAAAAGTTCCAGCGATGTAACAGGGACGAGGGGCTACACCTTC. Translating gives CASSKSSSDVTGTRGYTF.

The chain recombines TRBV2 with TRBJ1-1, with D possibly matching TRBD1 (6 bases). Between the trimmed V and J ends, which lost 7 bases and 5 bases, there was a span of 14 bases. The CDR3 contains 13 residues. Germline CDR1 SNHLY, CDR2 FYNNEI. CDR3 protein: CASTEGGGTEAFF. CDR3 coding DNA: TGTGCCAGCACCGAGGGGGGAGGGACTGAAGCTTTCTTT.

V and J are TRBV11-1 and TRBJ1-2; D remains ambiguous. V was pared by 1 base and J by 2 bases, with 8 bases between. Germline V gene sequence: CDR1 SGHAT, CDR2 FQDESV (reference sequence). The CDR3 extends over 14 amino acids. Here the CDR3 DNA reads TGTGCCAGCAGCTTAGACTCGAGGAACTATGGCTACACCTTC. Its protein product is CASSLDSRNYGYTF.

This rearrangement joins TRBV7-8 to TRBJ2-3; tentative D call: TRBD2 (6 bases). This CDR3 has 16 residues. V was shortened by 5 bases and J by 3 bases, with 18 bases between the two germline ends. From germline, CDR1 is SGHVS and CDR2 FQNEAQ. The CDR3 region has the DNA TGTGCCAGCAGCACCCCCAGGGACTTGGTTACAGATACGCAGTATTTT. The encoded protein is CASSTPRDLVTDTQYF.

This chain joins TRBV7-8 and TRBJ1-6; 11 bases align to TRBD1. Germline V gives CDR1 SGHVS, CDR2 FQNEAQ. The CDR3 length is 18 residues. Trimming at V came to 2 bases and at J to 4 bases, leaving 7 bases not matched to a gene. The CDR3 sequence: CASSLWTGTGGYNSPLHF. CDR3 DNA sequence: TGTGCCAGCAGCTTATGGACAGGGACAGGGGGATATAATTCACCCCTCCACTTT.

This clone was picked up one time. The chain is built from TRBV29-1 and TRBJ1-2; TRBD1 aligns across 10 bases. The CDR3 is 16 residues long. Looked up from germline, CDR1 is SQVTM and CDR2 is ANQGSEA. J gave up 4 bases and V 5 bases, and 13 bases lay outside the gene matches. In nucleotides, the CDR3 is TGCAGCGTTTTCCCTCTAGACAGGGGGCCCATCTATGGCTACACCTTC. It yields the protein CSVFPLDRGPIYGYTF.

V and J are TRBV5-4 and TRBJ2-5; TRBD2 might be the D (5 bases). The CDR3 length is 14 residues. The V gene lost 0 bases and the J gene lost 5 bases, with 11 bases spanning the gap. The germline V gene encodes CDR1 SGHNT and CDR2 YYREEE (reference sequence). The CDR3: CASSLVGVLETQYF. For the CDR3, the DNA is TGTGCCAGCAGCTTGGTCGGGGTACTTGAGACCCAGTACTTC.

This clone was detected only a few times. V is TRBV19 and J is TRBJ1-4, with 9 bases lining up with TRBD1. Germline V CDR1 and CDR2: LNHDA, SQIVND (reference sequence). CDR3 size: 15 residues. The V segment lost 8 bases and the J segment 5 bases; nucleotides outside the gene matches: 9. CDR3 protein: CASGPFGTGNEKLFF. CDR3 in DNA: TGTGCCAGTGGGCCGTTTGGGACAGGGAATGAAAAACTGTTTTTT.

This chain uses TRBV27 with TRBJ2-1, with D perhaps matching TRBD1 (6 bases). Germline-derived CDR1 and CDR2 are MNHEY and SMNVEV (reference sequence). Trimming pared 6 bases from V and 0 bases from J, leaving 18 bases between. The CDR3 extends over 17 amino acids. The CDR3, as DNA: TGTGCCAGCAGCAATCCTTGGGGACAAAGCTCCTACAATGAGCAGTTCTTC. It translates to CASSNPWGQSSYNEQFF.

In the case of this clone: Within the sample, other DNA sequences also encode this same CDR3. This sequence joins TRBV29-1 and TRBJ2-2, with 9 bases fitting TRBD2. Losses at the gene ends were 6 bases for V and 4 bases for J; bases not matched to a gene: 6. CDR3 size: 14 residues. The V gene's germline CDR1 is SQVTM and CDR2 ANQGSEA. Written as DNA, the CDR3 is TGCAGCGTGGGGCGGGGGGGAGCCACCGGGGAGCTGTTTTTT. Amino acids: CSVGRGGATGELFF.